The 5 T cell receptor beta chains reported below all come from one sample, sequenced in a study of blood T cell repertoires in COVID-19. Assay: immunoSEQ multiplex PCR; the TCRdb copy retains only in-frame clones and omits some. The table records 250,000 or so clones, 87% of them present only once. Sample: PBMCs or T cells enriched from blood (not recorded which). The receptors come from a woman in her thirties with acute COVID-19.

J is TRBJ1-1 and V is TRBV27, with a possible D match to TRBD1 (5 bases). The ends were cut back, 3 bases at V and 1 base at J, with 9 bases in the middle. The CDR3 loop spans 14 amino acids. Germline V CDR1 and CDR2: MNHEY, SMNVEV (reference sequence). CDR3 bases: TGTGCCAGCAGTTTCGACAGAGGGAACACTGAAGCTTTCTTT. Its translation: CASSFDRGNTEAFF.

The V and J genes are TRBV2 and TRBJ1-3; D not certain. Germline assignment: CDR1 SNHLY and CDR2 FYNNEI. The CDR3 length is 14 residues. Trimming removed 6 bases from V and 0 bases from J, with 9 bases in between. Here the CDR3 reads CASRSTRSGNTIYF. In DNA form, the CDR3 reads TGTGCCAGCAGGTCTACCCGCTCTGGAAACACCATATATTTT.

The CDR3 sequence: CASSEDRDNTEAFF. The CDR3 DNA sequence: TGTGCCAGCAGTGAGGACAGGGACAACACTGAAGCTTTCTTT. The chain links TRBV6-1 to TRBJ1-1; 8 bases are a match to TRBD1. Germline CDR1 is MNHNS and CDR2 is SASEGT. J gave up 2 bases and V 3 bases, and 2 bases lay outside the gene matches. This CDR3 contains 14 residues.

V gene TRBV6-5 combines with J gene TRBJ1-3, with TRBD1 matching over 8 bases. Germline lookup yields CDR1 MNHEY and CDR2 SVGAGI. The length of the CDR3 is 16 residues. The V segment lost 2 bases and the J segment 0 bases; nucleotides outside the gene matches: 3. This CDR3 is CASSYAGTGSGNTIYF. The CDR3 bases are TGTGCCAGCAGTTACGCGGGGACAGGCTCTGGAAACACCATATATTTT.

This chain links TRBV7-2 with TRBJ2-1; TRBD2 might be the D (5 bases). Trimming took off 5 bases at V and 9 bases at J, with 8 bases between the two ends. This CDR3 has 11 residues. Germline V gives CDR1 SGHTA, CDR2 FQGNSA. This CDR3 is CASSTEGEQFF. In nucleotides, the CDR3 is TGTGCCAGCAGCACAGAGGGTGAGCAGTTCTTC.